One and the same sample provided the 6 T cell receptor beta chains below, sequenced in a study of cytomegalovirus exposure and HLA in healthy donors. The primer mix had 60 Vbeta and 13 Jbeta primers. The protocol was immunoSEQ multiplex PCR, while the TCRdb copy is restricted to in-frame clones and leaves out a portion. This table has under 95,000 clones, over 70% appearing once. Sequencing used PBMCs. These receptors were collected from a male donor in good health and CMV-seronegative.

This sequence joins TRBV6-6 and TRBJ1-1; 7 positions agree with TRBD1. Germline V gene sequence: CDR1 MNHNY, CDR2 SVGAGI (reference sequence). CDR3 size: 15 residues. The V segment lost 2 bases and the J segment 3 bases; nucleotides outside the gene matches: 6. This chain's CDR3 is CASSYTGEWDTEAFF. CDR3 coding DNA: TGTGCCAGCAGTTACACAGGGGAATGGGACACTGAAGCTTTCTTT.

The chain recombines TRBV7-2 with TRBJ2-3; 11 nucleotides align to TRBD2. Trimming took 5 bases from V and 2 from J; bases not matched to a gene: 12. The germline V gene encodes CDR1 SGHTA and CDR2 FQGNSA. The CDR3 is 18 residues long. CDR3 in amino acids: CASSPPGLAGGLTDTQYF. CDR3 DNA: TGTGCCAGCAGCCCCCCCGGCCTAGCGGGGGGCCTCACAGATACGCAGTATTTT.

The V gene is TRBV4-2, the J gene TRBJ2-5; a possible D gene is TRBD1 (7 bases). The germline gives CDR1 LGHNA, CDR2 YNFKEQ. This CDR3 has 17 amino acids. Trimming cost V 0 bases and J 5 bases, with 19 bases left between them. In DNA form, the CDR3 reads TGTGCCAGCAGCCAAGACACGGCGGAGGGGGCGGAGGAGACCCAGTACTTC. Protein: CASSQDTAEGAEETQYF.

CDR3 protein: CASNLDRNQPQHF. In DNA, the CDR3 is TGTGCCAGTAACCTAGACAGAAATCAGCCCCAGCATTTT. The rearrangement links TRBV19 to TRBJ1-5; possible D gene TRBD1, 5 bases. CDR3 size: 13 residues. The V end was cut by 7 bases, the J end by 4 bases, with 11 bases between. Germline V lookup: CDR1 LNHDA, CDR2 SQIVND (reference sequence). The variable domain in full, with the rest retrieved from reference TRBV19 and TRBJ1-5, is DGGITQSPKYLFRKEGQNVTLSCEQNLNHDAMYWYRQDPGQGLRLIYYSQIVNDFQKGDIAEGYSVSREKKESFPLTVTSAQKNPTAFYLCASNLDRNQPQHFGDGTRLSIL.

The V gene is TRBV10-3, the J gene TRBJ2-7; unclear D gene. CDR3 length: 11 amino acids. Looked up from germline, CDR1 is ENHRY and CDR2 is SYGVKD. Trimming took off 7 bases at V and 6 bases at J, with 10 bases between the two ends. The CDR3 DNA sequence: TGTGCCATCATGGCAGGTACCGAGCAGTACTTC. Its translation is CAIMAGTEQYF.

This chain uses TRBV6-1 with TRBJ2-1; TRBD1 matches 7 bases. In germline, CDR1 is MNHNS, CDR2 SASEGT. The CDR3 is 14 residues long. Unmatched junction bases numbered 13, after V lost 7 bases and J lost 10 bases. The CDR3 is CASKIYVGTDEQFF. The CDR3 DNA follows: TGTGCCAGCAAGATATACGTCGGGACAGACGAGCAGTTCTTC.